This T cell receptor (beta chain) appears in the sequencing data of a study of identifying expanded T cells in peripheral blood. Study findings and constraints: Across healthy donors, higher total template counts meant significantly greater roughly two-week count variance.

During the collection period, no donor immune events like infections were recorded. Repertoires were generated with immunoSEQ multiplex PCR, while TCRdb's copy carries only in-frame clones and drops some. The data contain 60,000 or so clones, approximately 83% of them singletons. As to this clone: The antigen is not known.

The CDR3 covers 15 residues. Germline CDR1 and CDR2: LNHDA and SQIVND (reference sequence). Trimming at V came to 3 bases and at J to 8 bases, leaving 9 bases not matched to a gene. The receptor was isolated from a person aged 18 to 75 in good health. The rearrangement uses TRBV19 and TRBJ2-1; 8 bases line up with TRBD2. The specimen was blood. This CDR3 is CASSIMSGRSDEQFF. The DNA of the CDR3 is TGTGCCAGTAGTATTATGAGCGGGAGAAGCGATGAGCAGTTCTTC.